This TCR beta chain was sequenced in a study of shared T cell receptors in the human thymus. Assay used: immunoSEQ multiplex PCR; TCRdb lists only in-frame clones, some missing. The repertoire holds fewer than 700,000 clones, 88% seen once, with around 0.01% in the top ten. Germline assignment: CDR1 MGHRA and CDR2 YSYEKL. V dropped 0 bases and J dropped 5 bases, with 10 bases sitting between them. The CDR3 is 14 amino acids. The sample also formed part of further work on human thymus T cells.

The sequence came from a boy under two years old with a congenital heart defect. The sample was thymocytes. The gene calls are TRBV4-1 and TRBJ2-5; D might be TRBD1 (6 bases). CDR3 amino acids: CASSQEGDRETQYF. The DNA of the CDR3 is TGCGCCAGCAGCCAAGAAGGAGACAGGGAGACCCAGTACTTC.